This TCR beta chain stems from a study of CD8 T cells in ankylosing spondylitis (dated by TCRdb to about 2017). Background on the whole study: T cell receptor beta repertoires were profiled in healthy donors and ankylosing spondylitis patients so that disease-linked TCR variants could be found. The full study cohort comprised 25 ankylosing spondylitis patients and 85 to 120 healthy donors. Peripheral blood samples were taken, and synovial fluid was additionally collected from ankylosing spondylitis patients.

This clonotype showed up many times. It lacks a known antigen. Per-nucleotide qualities are absent, and no much larger clonotype sits a single base away. Reads for this sample came from an Illumina HiSeq 2500. TCR beta libraries were prepared by quantitative 5'-RACE with molecular barcodes. As for the original processing: A new computational method, built on a probabilistic model of VDJ rearrangement, was used to identify disease-linked TCR variants. In TCRdb, the public reads were trimmed at Q25 with fastp and aligned with MiXCR, with productive beta chains retained. Identical CDR3 proteins give one entry, which carries the most common genes and DNA. The V and J calls come from TCRdb's annotation, not from the publication. The sample yields about 500,000 distinct CDR3 sequences; 5.3% were counted once. The leading ten clones occupy 3.5% of the sample. What the research found in general, with its limitations: The disease-linked clones had a CD8+ phenotype and were found at relatively low frequencies in peripheral blood. Some of the motif variants had been reported before in the synovial fluid and blood of reactive arthritis patients, a finding that suggests common disease-initiation mechanisms. Blood from ankylosing spondylitis patients appeared to be characterized by a TCR beta motif made up of several highly homologous amino acid variants. The disease-linked clones were reported to be significantly enriched in matched synovial fluid samples from ankylosing spondylitis patients.

The receptor was isolated from a male donor with ankylosing spondylitis. The sequencing input was blood, either unsorted or a sorted T cell fraction (not recorded which).

The sequence in DNA is TGTGCCAGCAGCTCCCAAGGAGGGGCCACTGAAGCTTTCTTT. Translation gives CASSSQGGATEAFF. The chain links TRBV7-9 with TRBJ1-1; D gene: possibly TRBD1, on 5 matching bases. V and J are truncated by 4 bases and 4 bases respectively, leaving an intervening sequence of 13 bases. Including the terminal cysteine and phenylalanine, the CDR3 comprises 14 residues. Just CDR3 DNA is preserved here, 42 bases in frame from base 1. Reading the germline V gene (reference sequence) gives CDR1 SEHNR and CDR2 FQNEAQ.